These 4 T cell receptor beta chains share one sample of origin, sequenced in a study of lung T cells in sarcoidosis with Löfgren's syndrome. TCRdb processed the reads anew with MiXCR; each CDR3 protein has one entry. The sample records 60,000 to 70,000 distinct CDR3 sequences, 20% to 25% being singletons. Sequencing input: CD4+ T cells from PBMCs. The receptors come from a human donor with sarcoidosis (Löfgren's syndrome or another form), or a control subject (not recorded which).

This clonotype turned up a few times. The chain recombines TRBV5-4 with TRBJ1-2; D is ambiguous. This CDR3 comprises 12 residues. The germline V gene encodes CDR1 SGHNT and CDR2 YYREEE (reference sequence). The V gene lost 1 base and the J gene lost 6 bases, with 7 bases spanning the gap. CDR3 residues: CASSLIRDGYTF. CDR3 DNA: TGTGCCAGCAGCTTGATCCGGGATGGCTACACCTTC.

This clonotype came up many times. This rearrangement joins TRBV20-1 to TRBJ1-3; 7 bases are a match to TRBD1. The CDR3 runs 15 residues. The junction had 9 bases not matched to a gene; V was cut back by 6 bases and J by 1 base. Germline V CDR1 and CDR2: DFQATT, SNEGSKA (reference sequence). The CDR3 DNA is TGCAGTGCCGCCTCGGGACAGTTTTCTGGAAACACCATATATTTT. It is translated as CSAASGQFSGNTIYF.

In its sample, this clonotype was seen many times. This chain connects TRBV28 to TRBJ2-3, with 10 bases aligning to TRBD1. After removal of 6 bases from V and 3 bases from J, the junction contained 15 bases not matched to a gene. From germline, CDR1 is MDHEN and CDR2 SYDVKM. The length of the CDR3 is 18 residues. For the CDR3, the DNA is TGTGCCAGCAGCTCGTCGCGGACAGGGGGTGAGCAAACAGATACGCAGTATTTT. Amino acid sequence: CASSSSRTGGEQTDTQYF.

This clonotype has ten or more counts. The chain employs TRBV24-1 and TRBJ1-1; tentative D call: TRBD1 (5 bases). CDR1 is KGHDR and CDR2 is SFDVKD in the germline V gene. This CDR3 comprises 15 residues. V lost 2 bases and J lost 5, with 14 bases in between. Here the CDR3 reads CATSDSTGTRTEAFF. CDR3 nucleotides: TGTGCCACCAGTGATTCCACCGGGACGCGGACTGAAGCTTTCTTT.